This entry features one T cell receptor (beta chain) sequence. Antigen: not known. The CDR3 runs 19 residues. J was trimmed by 2 bases and V by 2 bases; bases with no gene match: 15. Per germline, CDR1 MGHRA and CDR2 YSYEKL. TCRdb processed the 5' RACE reads anew with MiXCR; each CDR3 protein has one entry. In the table there are under 300,000 distinct CDR3 sequences, roughly 17% of which are singletons. This sample stems from a study of T-cell memory formation after mild COVID-19. Findings of the study overall: Specificity for SARS-CoV-2 was not confirmed among the second-wave clones peaking on day 37. Mainly in CM and EM were contracting CD4+ clones; CD8+ were in EMRA.

This clonotype was sampled from a man aged 18 to 30 who had mild COVID-19 (a few samples of this study predate the infection). Cell type and time point are not known. V is TRBV4-1 and J is TRBJ2-7; TRBD1 agrees at 10 bases. The source material was PBMCs or a T cell subset sorted from them (not recorded which). CDR3 amino acids: CASSQQLGTGDSRAYEQYV. DNA for the CDR3: TGCGCCAGCAGCCAACAATTGGGGACAGGGGATTCGAGGGCCTACGAGCAGTACGTC.